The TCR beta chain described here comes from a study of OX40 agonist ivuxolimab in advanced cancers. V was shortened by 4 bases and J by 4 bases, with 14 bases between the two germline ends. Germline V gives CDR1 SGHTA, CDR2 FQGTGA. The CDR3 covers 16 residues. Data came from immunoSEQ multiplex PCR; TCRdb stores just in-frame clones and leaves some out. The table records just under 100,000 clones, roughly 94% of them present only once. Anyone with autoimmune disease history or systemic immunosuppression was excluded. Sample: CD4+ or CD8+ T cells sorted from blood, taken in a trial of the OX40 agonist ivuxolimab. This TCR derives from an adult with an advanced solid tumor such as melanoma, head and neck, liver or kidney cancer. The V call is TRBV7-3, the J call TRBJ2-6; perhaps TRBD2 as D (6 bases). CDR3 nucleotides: TGTGCCAGCAGCTCGAAGGCGGGGTTAGGGGCCAACGTCCTGACTTTC. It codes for CASSSKAGLGANVLTF.